The rows below give T cell receptor beta chains drawn from one sample of a study of shared clonotypes between healthy human individuals. Assay used: immunoSEQ multiplex PCR; TCRdb lists only in-frame clones, some missing. The sample lists roughly 2.1 million clones; just over 90% were seen once. Material: naive CD8+ T cells from PBMCs. These receptors originate from a man younger than 30 in good health. Some clones in this sample may be carry-over from other donors' samples. CDR3s include the opening cysteine and the closing phenylalanine or tryptophan. A D gene is named only where the DNA matches it firmly. Only part of the rows carry a size: once, few, many, or a class if the clone is expanded.

clone_size: .
d_call: .
j_call: TRBJ2-5
v_call: TRBV15
cdr3_aa: CATSRDRNQETQYF
cdr3_nt: TGTGCCACCAGCAGAGATCGGAATCAAGAGACCCAGTACTTC

clone_size: .
d_call: .
j_call: TRBJ2-1
v_call: TRBV4-1
cdr3_aa: CASSQAVLVLTGTEQFF
cdr3_nt: TGCGCCAGCAGCCAAGCCGTTCTAGTGCTAACAGGGACGGAGCAGTTCTTC

clone_size: .
d_call: TRBD1
j_call: TRBJ2-7
v_call: TRBV29-1
cdr3_aa: CSGRTGLYEQYF
cdr3_nt: TGCAGCGGGAGGACAGGGCTCTACGAGCAGTACTTC

clone_size: .
d_call: TRBD1
j_call: TRBJ2-2
v_call: TRBV28
cdr3_aa: CASSSGTGGTGELFF
cdr3_nt: TGTGCCAGCAGTTCCGGGACAGGGGGCACCGGGGAGCTGTTTTTT

clone_size: once
d_call: TRBD2
j_call: TRBJ2-4
v_call: TRBV10-3
cdr3_aa: CAISASGVHSKNIQYF
cdr3_nt: TGTGCCATCAGTGCCAGCGGGGTGCATTCCAAAAACATTCAGTACTTC

clone_size: .
d_call: TRBD1
j_call: TRBJ1-2
v_call: TRBV6-5
cdr3_aa: CASRPSRDRPYGYTF
cdr3_nt: TGTGCCAGCAGACCGTCCCGGGACAGGCCGTATGGCTACACCTTC

clone_size: .
d_call: .
j_call: TRBJ2-5
v_call: TRBV27
cdr3_aa: CASSPGTGSQETQYF
cdr3_nt: TGTGCCAGCAGTCCCGGGACTGGATCGCAAGAGACCCAGTACTTC

clone_size: .
d_call: .
j_call: TRBJ2-1
v_call: TRBV28
cdr3_aa: CASSFRALVYNEQFF
cdr3_nt: TGTGCCAGCAGTTTCAGGGCTCTAGTGTACAATGAGCAGTTCTTC

clone_size: once
d_call: .
j_call: TRBJ1-1
v_call: TRBV19
cdr3_aa: CASTPWALGTEAFF
cdr3_nt: TGTGCCAGTACCCCTTGGGCTCTGGGGACTGAAGCTTTCTTT

clone_size: .
d_call: TRBD1
j_call: TRBJ2-1
v_call: TRBV28
cdr3_aa: CASSPGQGAWEQFF
cdr3_nt: TGTGCCAGCAGCCCGGGACAGGGGGCATGGGAGCAGTTCTTC

clone_size: .
d_call: TRBD1
j_call: TRBJ2-1
v_call: TRBV27
cdr3_aa: CASSLSGTGAYNEQFF
cdr3_nt: TGTGCCAGCAGTTTATCTGGGACAGGGGCCTACAATGAGCAGTTCTTC

clone_size: .
d_call: .
j_call: TRBJ2-7
v_call: TRBV6-5
cdr3_aa: CASSSENYEQYF
cdr3_nt: TGTGCCAGCAGTTCGGAAAACTACGAGCAGTACTTC

clone_size: .
d_call: .
j_call: TRBJ2-5
v_call: TRBV15
cdr3_aa: CATSRRGSRETQYF
cdr3_nt: TGTGCCACCAGCAGGCGAGGGAGTAGAGAGACCCAGTACTTC

clone_size: .
d_call: .
j_call: TRBJ2-1
v_call: TRBV28
cdr3_aa: CASSLLAEGGNEQFF
cdr3_nt: TGTGCCAGCAGTTTACTAGCGGAGGGGGGGAATGAGCAGTTCTTC

clone_size: .
d_call: .
j_call: TRBJ1-1
v_call: TRBV5-8
cdr3_aa: CASSWSPEAFF
cdr3_nt: TGTGCCAGCAGCTGGAGTCCTGAAGCTTTCTTT

clone_size: .
d_call: TRBD2
j_call: TRBJ2-1
v_call: TRBV5-1
cdr3_aa: CASSLAGGNEQFF
cdr3_nt: TGCGCCAGCAGCTTGGCGGGAGGGAATGAGCAGTTCTTC

clone_size: once
d_call: .
j_call: TRBJ2-1
v_call: TRBV9
cdr3_aa: CASSVGLSSYNEQFF
cdr3_nt: TGTGCCAGCAGCGTCGGGCTTAGCTCCTACAATGAGCAGTTCTTC

clone_size: .
d_call: TRBD1
j_call: TRBJ1-2
v_call: TRBV7-9
cdr3_aa: CASSLSMTGDYGYTF
cdr3_nt: TGTGCCAGCAGCTTGTCTATGACAGGGGATTATGGCTACACCTTC

clone_size: .
d_call: .
j_call: TRBJ1-5
v_call: TRBV10-3
cdr3_aa: CAISDPVLGQPQHF
cdr3_nt: TGTGCCATCAGTGACCCCGTTTTGGGTCAGCCCCAGCATTTT

clone_size: .
d_call: .
j_call: TRBJ1-5
v_call: TRBV28
cdr3_aa: CASSLHRGSNQPQHF
cdr3_nt: TGTGCCAGCAGTTTACACCGGGGTAGCAATCAGCCCCAGCATTTT

clone_size: .
d_call: TRBD1
j_call: TRBJ2-1
v_call: TRBV27
cdr3_aa: CASSRGPGQGLNEQFF
cdr3_nt: TGTGCCAGCAGTCGGGGGCCGGGACAGGGGTTGAATGAGCAGTTCTTC

clone_size: .
d_call: .
j_call: TRBJ2-7
v_call: TRBV7-9
cdr3_aa: CASSFGWTATSYEQYF
cdr3_nt: TGTGCCAGCAGCTTTGGGTGGACTGCAACCTCCTACGAGCAGTACTTC

clone_size: .
d_call: .
j_call: TRBJ2-1
v_call: TRBV6-1
cdr3_aa: CASSEGQTDNEQFF
cdr3_nt: TGTGCCAGCAGTGAGGGGCAGACCGACAATGAGCAGTTCTTC

clone_size: .
d_call: .
j_call: TRBJ2-2
v_call: TRBV5-1
cdr3_aa: CASSLSPPTVYGELFF
cdr3_nt: TGCGCCAGCAGCTTGTCCCCCCCTACGGTTTACGGGGAGCTGTTTTTT

clone_size: .
d_call: .
j_call: TRBJ1-2
v_call: TRBV7-9
cdr3_aa: CASSLAGTANYGYTF
cdr3_nt: TGTGCCAGCAGCTTAGCCGGGACCGCCAACTATGGCTACACCTTC

clone_size: .
d_call: TRBD1
j_call: TRBJ1-5
v_call: TRBV19
cdr3_aa: CASSIGTGALQPQHF
cdr3_nt: TGTGCCAGTAGTATAGGGACAGGGGCTCTTCAGCCCCAGCATTTT

clone_size: once
d_call: .
j_call: TRBJ2-7
v_call: TRBV9
cdr3_aa: CASSPTSGPREQYF
cdr3_nt: TGTGCCAGCAGTCCCACCAGCGGGCCGCGGGAGCAGTACTTC

clone_size: once
d_call: .
j_call: TRBJ2-1
v_call: TRBV11-3
cdr3_aa: CASSLSGGYVGDEQFF
cdr3_nt: TGTGCCAGCAGCTTATCAGGCGGGTACGTCGGCGATGAGCAGTTCTTC

clone_size: .
d_call: TRBD2
j_call: TRBJ2-7
v_call: TRBV5-6
cdr3_aa: CASSGGTSGRYEQYF
cdr3_nt: TGTGCCAGCAGCGGGGGGACTAGCGGGAGATACGAGCAGTACTTC

clone_size: .
d_call: TRBD1
j_call: TRBJ2-2
v_call: TRBV27
cdr3_aa: CASSPTSTGKANTGELFF
cdr3_nt: TGTGCCAGCAGTCCCACCTCGACAGGGAAAGCGAACACCGGGGAGCTGTTTTTT

clone_size: once
d_call: TRBD1
j_call: TRBJ2-7
v_call: TRBV5-1
cdr3_aa: CASSYGTGYEQYF
cdr3_nt: TGCGCCAGCAGCTATGGGACAGGCTACGAGCAGTACTTC

clone_size: .
d_call: .
j_call: TRBJ1-1
v_call: TRBV5-4
cdr3_aa: CASSLKFAERLNTEAFF
cdr3_nt: TGTGCCAGCAGCTTAAAGTTCGCGGAAAGGCTGAACACTGAAGCTTTCTTT

clone_size: .
d_call: TRBD2
j_call: TRBJ2-1
v_call: TRBV4-2
cdr3_aa: CASSQDGGLAGAYNEQFF
cdr3_nt: TGTGCCAGCAGCCAAGATGGGGGACTAGCGGGAGCTTACAATGAGCAGTTCTTC

clone_size: .
d_call: .
j_call: TRBJ2-3
v_call: TRBV7-9
cdr3_aa: CASSTKTGPTDTQYF
cdr3_nt: TGTGCCAGCAGCACTAAGACAGGTCCCACAGATACGCAGTATTTT

clone_size: .
d_call: .
j_call: TRBJ2-3
v_call: TRBV7-9
cdr3_aa: CASSFPHSRGASTDTQYF
cdr3_nt: TGTGCCAGCAGCTTTCCCCACTCGAGGGGAGCTAGCACAGATACGCAGTATTTT

clone_size: .
d_call: TRBD1
j_call: TRBJ1-1
v_call: TRBV4-1
cdr3_aa: CASSKQGAIGEAFF
cdr3_nt: TGCGCCAGCAGCAAACAGGGGGCCATCGGTGAAGCTTTCTTT

clone_size: .
d_call: TRBD2
j_call: TRBJ2-1
v_call: TRBV18
cdr3_aa: CASSPPGTSGRWDEQFF
cdr3_nt: TGTGCCAGCTCACCACCGGGGACTAGCGGGAGGTGGGATGAGCAGTTCTTC

clone_size: .
d_call: .
j_call: TRBJ2-4
v_call: TRBV19
cdr3_aa: CASSTLVLAKNIQYF
cdr3_nt: TGTGCCAGTAGTACCTTGGTACTAGCCAAAAACATTCAGTACTTC

clone_size: .
d_call: .
j_call: TRBJ1-5
v_call: TRBV6-1
cdr3_aa: CASRETGYSNQPQHF
cdr3_nt: TGTGCCAGCAGGGAAACAGGGTATAGCAATCAGCCCCAGCATTTT

clone_size: .
d_call: .
j_call: TRBJ2-1
v_call: TRBV6-5
cdr3_aa: CASSPFDEQFF
cdr3_nt: TGTGCCAGCAGTCCGTTCGATGAGCAGTTCTTC

clone_size: .
d_call: .
j_call: TRBJ2-7
v_call: TRBV29-1
cdr3_aa: CSVVSGFTYEQYF
cdr3_nt: TGCAGCGTTGTTTCCGGGTTCACCTACGAGCAGTACTTC

clone_size: .
d_call: .
j_call: TRBJ2-3
v_call: TRBV6-1
cdr3_aa: CASSALEGRGTDTQYF
cdr3_nt: TGTGCCAGCAGTGCCTTAGAGGGGAGAGGGACAGATACGCAGTATTTT

clone_size: .
d_call: TRBD2
j_call: TRBJ2-7
v_call: TRBV19
cdr3_aa: CASSMGGQTSGRSAYSYEQYF
cdr3_nt: TGTGCCAGTAGTATGGGGGGACAAACTAGCGGGAGGTCGGCTTACTCCTACGAGCAGTACTTC

clone_size: .
d_call: .
j_call: TRBJ2-7
v_call: TRBV4-3
cdr3_aa: CASSQRYGQSSYEQYF
cdr3_nt: TGCGCCAGCAGCCAACGATACGGACAGAGCTCCTACGAGCAGTACTTC

clone_size: .
d_call: TRBD1
j_call: TRBJ2-1
v_call: TRBV7-9
cdr3_aa: CASSKTGSSYNEQFF
cdr3_nt: TGTGCCAGCTCTAAGACAGGGTCCTCCTACAATGAGCAGTTCTTC

clone_size: .
d_call: TRBD1
j_call: TRBJ1-5
v_call: TRBV7-9
cdr3_aa: CASSSGGAGAMYQPQHF
cdr3_nt: TGTGCCAGCAGCTCAGGGGGGGCAGGGGCCATGTACCAGCCCCAGCATTTT

clone_size: .
d_call: .
j_call: TRBJ2-7
v_call: TRBV5-3
cdr3_aa: CAGPQGEQYF
cdr3_nt: TGTGCCGGGCCGCAGGGCGAGCAGTACTTC

clone_size: .
d_call: .
j_call: TRBJ2-2
v_call: TRBV19
cdr3_aa: CASSPTRWHTGELFF
cdr3_nt: TGTGCCAGTAGTCCGACTCGTTGGCACACCGGGGAGCTGTTTTTT

clone_size: .
d_call: TRBD1
j_call: TRBJ2-7
v_call: TRBV5-6
cdr3_aa: CASQGQDRNEQYF
cdr3_nt: TGTGCCAGCCAAGGACAGGACAGGAACGAGCAGTACTTC

clone_size: .
d_call: .
j_call: TRBJ2-5
v_call: TRBV21-1
cdr3_aa: CASSRLTDRGYETQYF
cdr3_nt: TGTGCCAGCAGCAGATTAACTGACAGGGGGTATGAGACCCAGTACTTC

clone_size: .
d_call: .
j_call: TRBJ2-7
v_call: TRBV7-8
cdr3_aa: CASRGQGRFHEQYF
cdr3_nt: TGTGCCAGCAGAGGGCAGGGGCGATTCCACGAGCAGTACTTC